This T cell receptor beta chain comes out of a study of blood T cells in healthy people across ages. As regards this clonotype: Its specificity is unknown.

V lost 7 bases and J lost 2; bases outside the gene matches: 8. Germline CDR1 GTSNPN, CDR2 SVGIG (reference sequence). CDR3 length: 15 amino acids. The donors, aged about 6 to 95, were healthy Caucasians from Russia. Points from the study as a whole: A conclusive naive versus antigen-experienced comparison was prevented by the unsorted PBMCs.

Next came a second PCR, run for about 6 to 11 cycles, which used a sample-barcoded 5' primer along with a J-beta primer mix. Tagging of each cDNA molecule was performed by a template-switch adaptor with 12 random nucleotides. TCRdb recomputed calls from the 5' RACE reads with MiXCR, one row per CDR3 protein. The table has about a million distinct CDR3 sequences, about 53% seen once. The V and J genes are TRBV30 and TRBJ2-6, with 7 positions matching TRBD1. The source of this sequence is a woman aged 55-69 years in good health. What was sequenced was blood. CDR3 DNA: TGTGCCTCATACATAGACAGGGCTGGGGCCAACGTCCTGACTTTC. Amino acids: CASYIDRAGANVLTF.